The 10 T cell receptor beta chains in this list originate from one sample, sequenced in a study of blood T cell repertoires in COVID-19. The data were produced by immunoSEQ multiplex PCR, yet TCRdb's version contains in-frame clones alone and is incomplete. Of 150,000 to 200,000 clones listed, 88% are singletons. The sample was peripheral blood. All receptors come from a man in his fifties or sixties with acute or convalescent COVID-19.

The J gene is TRBJ1-1, the V gene TRBV29-1; D is unresolved. V shed 6 bases and J shed 5 bases, with 7 bases lying between them. The CDR3 has 10 amino acids. Per the germline V gene, CDR1 is SQVTM and CDR2 is ANQGSEA. Written as DNA, the CDR3 is TGCAGCGTCATGCGGACTGAAGCTTTCTTT. Protein: CSVMRTEAFF.

The chain is built from TRBV5-1 and TRBJ1-2; D may be TRBD1 (6 bases). Looked up from germline, CDR1 is SGHRS and CDR2 is YFSETQ. Deletions cut 0 bases from V and 4 bases from J, with 10 bases between. The CDR3 loop spans 14 amino acids. CDR3 sequence reads: CASSLDGGGYGYTF. The CDR3 DNA sequence: TGCGCCAGCAGCTTGGATGGGGGCGGCTATGGCTACACCTTC.

This chain uses TRBV11-2 with TRBJ1-2; D gene ambiguous. The CDR3 length is 12 residues. Germline V gene data show CDR1 as SGHAT and CDR2 as FQNNGV. The V end lost 4 bases, the J end lost 4 bases, and 7 bases lay between the germline ends. The CDR3 nucleotides read TGTGCCAGCAGCTCCTATTTCTATGGCTACACCTTC. This codes for CASSSYFYGYTF.

V is TRBV7-2 and J is TRBJ2-1, with 8 bases fitting TRBD2. This CDR3 has 18 residues. CDR1 SGHTA and CDR2 FQGNSA come from the germline V gene. V lost 1 base, J lost 0 bases, and 8 bases stayed unmatched. The chain's CDR3 is CASSLVGGGPLSYNEQFF. DNA of the CDR3: TGTGCCAGCAGCTTAGTAGGCGGGGGGCCACTCTCCTACAATGAGCAGTTCTTC.

The J gene is TRBJ2-3, the V gene TRBV11-2; TRBD1 is a possible D gene (5 bases). This CDR3 region has 15 residues. Germline loops: CDR1 SGHAT, CDR2 FQNNGV. The V end lost 5 bases, the J end lost 4 bases, and 16 bases lay between the germline ends. This chain's CDR3 is CASSLRQGTSDTQYF. Written as DNA, the CDR3 is TGTGCCAGCAGCCTACGGCAGGGAACATCAGATACGCAGTATTTT. Full variable domain (missing parts from reference TRBV11-2 and TRBJ2-3): EAGVAQSPRYKIIEKRQSVAFWCNPISGHATLYWYQQILGQGPKLLIQFQNNGVVDDSQLPKDRFSAERLKGVDSTLKIQPAKLEDSAVYLCASSLRQGTSDTQYFGPGTRLTVL.

The chain employs TRBV6-2 or TRBV6-3 and TRBJ1-2; 10 bases fit TRBD1. Trimming cost V 5 bases and J 2 bases; bases outside gene matches: 2. The CDR3 contains 14 residues. Germline CDR1 is MNHEY and CDR2 is SVGEGT. CDR3 residues: CASSRQGANYGYTF. In DNA, the CDR3 is TGTGCCAGCAGTCGACAGGGGGCAAACTATGGCTACACCTTC.

This chain joins TRBV6-6 and TRBJ1-4; 7 bases are a match to TRBD1. In germline, CDR1 is MNHNY, CDR2 SVGAGI (reference sequence). This CDR3 has 15 amino acids. Trimming took 10 bases from V and 8 from J; bases not matched to a gene: 16. The CDR3 bases are TGTGCCACCCTACGAAACAGGGGAGAGGGAGAAAAACTGTTTTTT. Translating gives CATLRNRGEGEKLFF.

V usage is TRBV30 and J usage is TRBJ2-5; 9 positions match TRBD1. Trimming at V came to 5 bases and at J to 2 bases, leaving 6 bases not matched to a gene. The CDR3 is made up of 14 amino acids. In germline, CDR1 is GTSNPN, CDR2 SVGIG (reference sequence). DNA of the CDR3: TGTGCCTGGTTAGGACAGGGGACTCAAGAGACCCAGTACTTC. This translates into CAWLGQGTQETQYF.

CDR3 DNA: TGCGCCAGCAGCTTGGTGGGCAGTCGGACTGAAGCTTTCTTT. Amino acid sequence: CASSLVGSRTEAFF. V gene TRBV5-1 combines with J gene TRBJ1-1; D not resolved. Per germline, CDR1 SGHRS and CDR2 YFSETQ. The germline V and J ends were trimmed by 0 bases and 5 bases, with 11 bases remaining between them. The CDR3 consists of 14 residues.

The rearrangement links TRBV5-1 to TRBJ1-1; 7 nucleotides match TRBD1. CDR1 and CDR2 from the germline V gene are SGHRS and YFSETQ. This CDR3 contains 15 residues. J lost 1 base, V lost 0 bases, and 3 bases had no gene match. The DNA of the CDR3 is TGCGCCAGCAGCTTGGAGGGGGCCTGGAACACTGAAGCTTTCTTT. Its protein product is CASSLEGAWNTEAFF.